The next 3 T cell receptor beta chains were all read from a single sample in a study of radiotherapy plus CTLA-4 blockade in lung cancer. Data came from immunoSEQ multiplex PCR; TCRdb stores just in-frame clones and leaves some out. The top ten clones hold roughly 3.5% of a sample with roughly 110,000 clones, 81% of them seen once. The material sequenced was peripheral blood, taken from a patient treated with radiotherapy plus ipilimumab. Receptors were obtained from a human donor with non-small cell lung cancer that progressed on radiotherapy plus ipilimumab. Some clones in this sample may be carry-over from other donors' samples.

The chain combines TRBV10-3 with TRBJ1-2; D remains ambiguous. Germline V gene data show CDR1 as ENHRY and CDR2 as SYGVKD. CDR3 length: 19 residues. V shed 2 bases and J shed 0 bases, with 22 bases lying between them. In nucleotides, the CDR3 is TGTGCCATCAGTGAGCACTGGTCGGGCCAGGAGATCGCTAACTATGGCTACACCTTC. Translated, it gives CAISEHWSGQEIANYGYTF.

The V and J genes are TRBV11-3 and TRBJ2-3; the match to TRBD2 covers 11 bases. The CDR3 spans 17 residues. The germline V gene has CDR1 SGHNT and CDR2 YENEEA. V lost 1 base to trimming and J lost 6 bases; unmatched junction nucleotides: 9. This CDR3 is CASSLGSASGGLDTQYF. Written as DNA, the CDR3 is TGTGCCAGCAGCTTAGGATCGGCTAGCGGGGGGCTGGATACGCAGTATTTT.

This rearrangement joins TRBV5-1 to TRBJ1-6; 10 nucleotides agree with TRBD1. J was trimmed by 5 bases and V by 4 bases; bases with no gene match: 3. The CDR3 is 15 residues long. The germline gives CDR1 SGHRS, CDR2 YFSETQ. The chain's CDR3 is CASSPGQGHNSPLHF. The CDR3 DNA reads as TGCGCCAGCAGCCCGGGACAGGGGCATAATTCACCCCTCCACTTT.